These T cell receptor beta chains were read from a single sample in a study of blood T cell repertoires in COVID-19. Method: immunoSEQ multiplex PCR; TCRdb's copy keeps in-frame clones and lacks some. The repertoire holds roughly 70,000 clones, with about nine tenths as singletons. Sequenced sample: peripheral blood. These receptors were collected from a human donor with active COVID-19. The donor label of this sample is uncertain. CDR3s include the opening cysteine and the closing phenylalanine or tryptophan. D genes are given only for firm matches. The size field is filled for only some rows; it gives once, few, many or a size class.

cdr3_aa cdr3_nt v_call clone_size d_call j_call
CASSRGQGYNEQFF TGTGCCAGCAGCCGAGGACAGGGTTACAATGAGCAGTTCTTC TRBV11-1 once TRBD1 TRBJ2-1
CASSLQEDLAKNIQYF TGTGCCAGCAGCTTACAGGAGGACCTAGCCAAAAACATTCAGTACTTC TRBV7-2 once . TRBJ2-4
CASSQQGSQETQYF TGCGCCAGCAGTCAACAGGGATCTCAAGAGACCCAGTACTTC TRBV5-1 once . TRBJ2-5
CASSLDPGVVNEQYF TGCGCCAGCAGCTTGGATCCGGGAGTTGTCAACGAGCAGTACTTC TRBV5-1 . . TRBJ2-7
CASGRGQVQPQHF TGTGCCAGCGGCCGCGGACAGGTTCAGCCCCAGCATTTT TRBV2 . TRBD1 TRBJ1-5
CASGSGREYEQYF TGTGCCAGCGGAAGCGGGAGGGAGTACGAGCAGTACTTC TRBV6-6 . TRBD2 TRBJ2-7
CASRPNRGVSYEQYF TGTGCCAGCAGACCCAACAGGGGGGTCTCCTACGAGCAGTACTTC TRBV21-1 . . TRBJ2-7
CAISGGVLVTEAFF TGTGCCATCAGTGGGGGGGTTCTAGTCACTGAAGCTTTCTTT TRBV10-3 . . TRBJ1-1
CASSPASRGEQFF TGTGCCAGCTCACCAGCAAGCAGAGGTGAGCAGTTCTTC TRBV18 . . TRBJ2-1
CASSSPDSNNEQFF TGTGCCAGCAGTTCTCCGGACAGCAACAATGAGCAGTTCTTC TRBV27 . . TRBJ2-1
CATTGPGEQYF TGTGCCACTACAGGGCCGGGGGAGCAGTACTTC TRBV19 once . TRBJ2-7
CASSDRQGAPQPQHF TGTGCCAGCAGTGACCGACAGGGGGCACCTCAGCCCCAGCATTTT TRBV6-1 . TRBD1 TRBJ1-5
CASSTGLARWKETQYF TGTGCCAGCAGCACGGGACTAGCGAGGTGGAAAGAGACCCAGTACTTC TRBV9 once TRBD2 TRBJ2-5
CASRLSGRVKNIQYF TGTGCCTCTAGACTTAGCGGGAGGGTCAAAAACATTCAGTACTTC TRBV24-1 . TRBD2 TRBJ2-4
CASRTRSSYNEQFF TGTGCCAGCCGGACTCGGTCGTCCTACAATGAGCAGTTCTTC TRBV7-2 . . TRBJ2-1
CATSAVWAGNTIYF TGTGCCACCTCTGCGGTCTGGGCTGGAAACACCATATATTTT TRBV19 . . TRBJ1-3
CATSDPTGLDEQFF TGTGCCACCAGTGATCCGACAGGGCTCGATGAGCAGTTCTTC TRBV24-1 . TRBD1 TRBJ2-1
CASSPLGEAFF TGTGCTAGCAGCCCTCTAGGTGAAGCTTTCTTT TRBV7-3 . . TRBJ1-1
CASSLASLGQGAGELFF TGCGCCAGCAGCTTGGCCTCTTTGGGACAGGGGGCCGGGGAGCTGTTTTTT TRBV5-1 . TRBD1 TRBJ2-2
CASSYSRGSSYNEQFF TGTGCCAGCAGTTACTCGCGCGGGAGCTCGTACAATGAGCAGTTCTTC TRBV6-2/TRBV6-3 . TRBD2 TRBJ2-1
CASNSGSTNEKLFF TGTGCCAGCAATTCGGGTTCAACTAATGAAAAACTGTTTTTT TRBV19 . . TRBJ1-4
CASNERGSGANVLTF TGTGCCAGCAACGAAAGGGGCTCCGGGGCCAACGTCCTGACTTTC TRBV28 . . TRBJ2-6
CASSPRTSGRARGTDTQYF TGTGCCAGCAGCCCCAGGACTAGCGGGAGGGCCCGGGGCACAGATACGCAGTATTTT TRBV5-5 once TRBD2 TRBJ2-3
CASSSIRDRANEQFF TGTGCCAGCAGCTCAATCCGGGACAGGGCCAATGAGCAGTTCTTC TRBV11-2 once TRBD1 TRBJ2-1
CASSPGTGATGELFF TGTGCCAGCAGTCCCGGGACAGGGGCTACCGGGGAGCTGTTTTTT TRBV2 few TRBD1 TRBJ2-2
CASSYARGREQYF TGTGCCAGCAGTTACGCAAGGGGTCGGGAGCAGTACTTC TRBV6-5 . . TRBJ2-7
CASSGTSGTLYEQYF TGCGCCAGCAGCGGGACTAGCGGGACTCTTTACGAGCAGTACTTC TRBV10-1 . TRBD2 TRBJ2-7
CASSQAGGLSYEQYF TGCGCCAGCAGCCAGGCAGGGGGATTATCCTACGAGCAGTACTTC TRBV4-1 . TRBD1 TRBJ2-7
CASSLSWSEYNEQFF TGTGCCAGCAGCCTCAGCTGGAGCGAGTACAATGAGCAGTTCTTC TRBV7-2 once . TRBJ2-1
CAWSGGHRNYGYTF TGTGCCTGGAGTGGGGGACATAGAAACTATGGCTACACCTTC TRBV30 . . TRBJ1-2
CASSPGTGFYEQYF TGTGCCAGCTCACCAGGGACAGGATTCTACGAGCAGTACTTC TRBV18 . TRBD1 TRBJ2-7
CASSVGLAGNTDTQYF TGTGCCAGCAGCGTAGGTCTAGCGGGGAACACAGATACGCAGTATTTT TRBV9 once TRBD2 TRBJ2-3
CASSLYGGGSNQPQHF TGTGCCAGCAGCCTCTACGGCGGTGGGAGCAATCAGCCCCAGCATTTT TRBV5-4 . . TRBJ1-5
CASSESSGPQPQHF TGTGCCAGCAGTGAATCGTCAGGGCCTCAGCCCCAGCATTTT TRBV2 . . TRBJ1-5
CASSFSPTGFYEQYF TGTGCCAGCAGCTTTAGTCCGACAGGCTTCTACGAGCAGTACTTC TRBV7-2 . . TRBJ2-7
CASSLREMSSYNSPLHF TGTGCCAGCAGTTTACGGGAGATGAGCTCCTATAATTCACCCCTCCACTTT TRBV28 . . TRBJ1-6